A selection of T cell receptor beta chains follows, all from one sample in a study of beta chain features in type 1 diabetes. TCRdb's copy holds only in-frame clones and misses some; the assay was immunoSEQ multiplex PCR. The sample has 300,000 or so clones, 6.5% to 10% seen once; the top ten hold 0.44%. The sample comprised central memory CD4+ T cells from blood. These receptors were obtained from a young woman in good health. The CDR3 runs from the conserved cysteine through the conserved F or W. The order of the fields is CDR3 length, J gene, D gene, V gene, clone size, CDR3 DNA, CDR3 protein. The D gene is left open where the match is weak. A clone size is listed for some rows: how often the clone was seen (once, few, many), or a class if it is expanded.

len: 17
j_gene: TRBJ2-5
d_gene: .
v_gene: TRBV7-6
abundance: .
CDR3nt: TGTGCCAGCAGCTTAGCGTTTCGGTCACGGGCGCAAGAGACCCAGTACTTC
CDR3aa: CASSLAFRSRAQETQYF

len: 18
j_gene: TRBJ2-1
d_gene: TRBD2
v_gene: TRBV5-1
abundance: few
CDR3nt: TGCGCCAGCAGCTTGGTACGTCGGACTAGCGGTGATTACAATGAGCAGTTCTTC
CDR3aa: CASSLVRRTSGDYNEQFF

len: 23
j_gene: TRBJ2-1
d_gene: TRBD2
v_gene: TRBV2
abundance: few
CDR3nt: TGTGCCAGCAGTGGAACCCGTAAGGTCCGGGAGGGCCGAATTATGAGCTCCTACAATGAGCAGTTCTTC
CDR3aa: CASSGTRKVREGRIMSSYNEQFF

len: 14
j_gene: TRBJ2-1
d_gene: .
v_gene: TRBV14
abundance: many
CDR3nt: TGTGCCAGCAGCCAACTAGGAGACTACAATGAGCAGTTCTTC
CDR3aa: CASSQLGDYNEQFF

len: 15
j_gene: TRBJ2-1
d_gene: .
v_gene: TRBV5-1
abundance: few
CDR3nt: TGCGCCAGCAGCGAGGACTTTTCGGGGTACAATGAGCAGTTCTTC
CDR3aa: CASSEDFSGYNEQFF

len: 13
j_gene: TRBJ2-2
d_gene: .
v_gene: TRBV7-6
abundance: .
CDR3nt: TGTGCCAGCAGCTACCGAGGGACCGGGGAGCTGTTTTTT
CDR3aa: CASSYRGTGELFF

len: 17
j_gene: TRBJ2-1
d_gene: TRBD2
v_gene: TRBV5-1
abundance: .
CDR3nt: TGCGCCAGCAGCTTGGAAAGGGCGGGAGTTTACGTCGATGAGCAGTTCTTC
CDR3aa: CASSLERAGVYVDEQFF

len: 17
j_gene: TRBJ1-6
d_gene: TRBD1
v_gene: TRBV4-3
abundance: .
CDR3nt: TGCGCCAGCAGCCAAGACCCCGGGACAGCCTCGCGTTCACCCCTCCACTTT
CDR3aa: CASSQDPGTASRSPLHF

len: 15
j_gene: TRBJ2-1
d_gene: TRBD1
v_gene: TRBV4-1
abundance: few
CDR3nt: TGCGCCAGCAGCCAAGCAGGGACAGTATACAATGAGCAGTTCTTC
CDR3aa: CASSQAGTVYNEQFF

len: 16
j_gene: TRBJ2-1
d_gene: TRBD2
v_gene: TRBV10-3
abundance: .
CDR3nt: TGTGCCAGCAGCGGGACTAGCGGGGACTCCTACAATGAGCAGTTCTTC
CDR3aa: CASSGTSGDSYNEQFF

len: 17
j_gene: TRBJ2-6
d_gene: .
v_gene: TRBV21-1
abundance: many
CDR3nt: TGTGCCAGCAGCAAATCGAGCCTGCGCTCTGGGGCCAACGTCCTGACTTTC
CDR3aa: CASSKSSLRSGANVLTF

len: 17
j_gene: TRBJ1-5
d_gene: .
v_gene: TRBV4-2
abundance: .
CDR3nt: TGTGCCAGCAGCCAATACGGGCAGCTTGGGGGCAATCAGCCCCAGCATTTT
CDR3aa: CASSQYGQLGGNQPQHF

len: 15
j_gene: TRBJ2-7
d_gene: .
v_gene: TRBV4-3
abundance: .
CDR3nt: TGCGCCAGCAGCCGTGAGTTACAGGGAACCTACGAGCAGTACTTC
CDR3aa: CASSRELQGTYEQYF

len: 15
j_gene: TRBJ2-7
d_gene: .
v_gene: TRBV7-8
abundance: .
CDR3nt: TGTGCCAGCAGCGATGCGAAGACCCTCTCCTACGAGCAGTACTTC
CDR3aa: CASSDAKTLSYEQYF